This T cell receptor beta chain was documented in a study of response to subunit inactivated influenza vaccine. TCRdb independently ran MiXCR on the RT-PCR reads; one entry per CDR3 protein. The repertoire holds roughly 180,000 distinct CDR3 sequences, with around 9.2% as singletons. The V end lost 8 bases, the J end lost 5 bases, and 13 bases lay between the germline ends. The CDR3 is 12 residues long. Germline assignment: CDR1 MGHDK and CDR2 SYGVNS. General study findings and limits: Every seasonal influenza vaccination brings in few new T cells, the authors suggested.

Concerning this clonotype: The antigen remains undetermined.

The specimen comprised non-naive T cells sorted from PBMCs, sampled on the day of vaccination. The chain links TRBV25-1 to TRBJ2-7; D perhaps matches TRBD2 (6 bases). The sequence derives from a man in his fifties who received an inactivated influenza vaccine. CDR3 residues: CASGTSMHEQYF. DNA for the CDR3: TGTGCCAGCGGAACTAGCATGCACGAGCAGTACTTC.